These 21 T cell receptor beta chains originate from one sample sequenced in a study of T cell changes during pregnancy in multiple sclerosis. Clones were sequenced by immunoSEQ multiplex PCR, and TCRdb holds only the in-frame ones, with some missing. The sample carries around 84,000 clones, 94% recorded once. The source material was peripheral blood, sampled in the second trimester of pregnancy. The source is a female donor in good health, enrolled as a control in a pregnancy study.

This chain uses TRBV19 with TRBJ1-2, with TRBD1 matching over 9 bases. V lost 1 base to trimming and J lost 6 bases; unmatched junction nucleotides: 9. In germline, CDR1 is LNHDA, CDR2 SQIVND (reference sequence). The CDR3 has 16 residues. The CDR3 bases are TGTGCCAGTAGTATAGTAGGGGGACAGGGAAAGGATGGCTACACCTTC. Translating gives CASSIVGGQGKDGYTF.

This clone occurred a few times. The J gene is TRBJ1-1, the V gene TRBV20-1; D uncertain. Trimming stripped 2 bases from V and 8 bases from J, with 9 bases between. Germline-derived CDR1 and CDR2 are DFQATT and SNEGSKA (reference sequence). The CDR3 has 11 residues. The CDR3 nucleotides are TGCAGTGCTAGAATGGACTTAGAAGCTTTCTTT. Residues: CSARMDLEAFF.

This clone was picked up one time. The CDR3 protein is CASSDSTGGDIQYF. CDR3 sequence (DNA): TGTGCCAGCAGCGACTCGACAGGGGGGGACATTCAGTACTTC. The rearrangement joins TRBV7-9 to TRBJ2-4; 9 bases map to TRBD1. With V trimmed by 5 bases and J by 8 bases, 7 bases remained unmatched. The CDR3 extends over 14 amino acids. Germline V gives CDR1 SEHNR, CDR2 FQNEAQ (reference sequence).

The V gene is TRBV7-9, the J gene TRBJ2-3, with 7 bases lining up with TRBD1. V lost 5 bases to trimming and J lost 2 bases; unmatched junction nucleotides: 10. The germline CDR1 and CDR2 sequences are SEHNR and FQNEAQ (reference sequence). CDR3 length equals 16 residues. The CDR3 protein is CASSTTGYRTTDTQYF. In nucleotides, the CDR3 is TGTGCCAGCAGCACGACAGGGTACAGAACCACAGATACGCAGTATTTT.

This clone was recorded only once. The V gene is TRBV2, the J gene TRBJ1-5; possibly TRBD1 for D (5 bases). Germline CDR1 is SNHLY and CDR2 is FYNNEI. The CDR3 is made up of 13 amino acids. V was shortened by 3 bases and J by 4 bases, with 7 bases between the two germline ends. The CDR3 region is CASSDRQNQPQHF. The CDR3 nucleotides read TGTGCCAGCAGTGATAGACAGAATCAGCCCCAGCATTTT. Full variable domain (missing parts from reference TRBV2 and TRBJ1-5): EPEVTQTPSHQVTQMGQEVILRCVPISNHLYFYWYRQILGQKVEFLVSFYNNEISEKSEIFDDQFSVERPDGSNFTLKIRSTKLEDSAMYFCASSDRQNQPQHFGDGTRLSIL.

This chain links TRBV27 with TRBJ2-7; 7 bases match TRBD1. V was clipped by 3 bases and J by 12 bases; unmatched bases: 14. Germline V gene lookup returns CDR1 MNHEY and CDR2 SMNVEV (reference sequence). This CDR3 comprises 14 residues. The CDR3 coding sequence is TGTGCCAGCAGTTTTGTGGGTTGGGACAGAGCTCTGTACTTC. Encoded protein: CASSFVGWDRALYF.

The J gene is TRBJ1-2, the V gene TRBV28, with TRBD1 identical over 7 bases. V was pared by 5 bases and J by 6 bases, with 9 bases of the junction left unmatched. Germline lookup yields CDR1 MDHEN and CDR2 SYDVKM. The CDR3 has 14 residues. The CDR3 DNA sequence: TGTGCCAGCAGTCTCCGGACAGGTCACCATGGCTACACCTTC. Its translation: CASSLRTGHHGYTF.

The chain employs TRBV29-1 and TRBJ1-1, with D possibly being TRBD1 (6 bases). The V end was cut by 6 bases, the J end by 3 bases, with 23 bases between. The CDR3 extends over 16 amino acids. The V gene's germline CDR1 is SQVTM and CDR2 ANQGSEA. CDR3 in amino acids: CSVVPPTGQRYTEAFF. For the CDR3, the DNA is TGCAGCGTCGTACCACCAACAGGACAGCGTTACACTGAAGCTTTCTTT.

The CDR3, as DNA: TGTGCCAGCAGCTCACCCTATACCTACGAGCAGTACTTC. Amino acid sequence: CASSSPYTYEQYF. The genes are TRBV7-9 and TRBJ2-7; D unresolved. CDR1 SEHNR and CDR2 FQNEAQ come from the germline V gene (reference sequence). This CDR3 is built from 13 residues. The V end was cut by 4 bases, the J end by 2 bases, with 9 bases between.

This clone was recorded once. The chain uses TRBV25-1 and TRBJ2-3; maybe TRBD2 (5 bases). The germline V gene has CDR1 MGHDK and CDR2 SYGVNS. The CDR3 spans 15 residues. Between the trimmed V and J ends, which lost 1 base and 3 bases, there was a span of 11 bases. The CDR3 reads CASSEWAGPTDTQYF. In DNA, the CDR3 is TGTGCCAGCAGTGAATGGGCGGGTCCGACAGATACGCAGTATTTT.

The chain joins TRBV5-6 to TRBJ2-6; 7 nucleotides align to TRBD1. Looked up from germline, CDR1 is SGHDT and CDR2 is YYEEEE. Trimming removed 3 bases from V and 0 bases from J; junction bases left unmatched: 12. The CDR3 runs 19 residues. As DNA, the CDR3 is TGTGCCAGCAGCTGGGGCCGGGACAGCGTGAGCTCTGGGGCCAACGTCCTGACTTTC. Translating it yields CASSWGRDSVSSGANVLTF.

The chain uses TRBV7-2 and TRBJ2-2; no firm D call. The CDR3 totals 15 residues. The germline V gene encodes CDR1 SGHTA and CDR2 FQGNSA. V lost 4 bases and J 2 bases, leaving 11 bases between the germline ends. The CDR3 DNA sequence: TGTGCCAGCAGCTCTAATACCGGTAACACCGGGGAGCTGTTTTTT. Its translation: CASSSNTGNTGELFF.

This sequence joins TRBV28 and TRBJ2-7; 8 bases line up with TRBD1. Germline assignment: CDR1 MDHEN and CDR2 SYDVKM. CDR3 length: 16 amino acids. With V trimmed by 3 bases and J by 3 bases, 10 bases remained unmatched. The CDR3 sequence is CASSFVPGTGVYEQYF. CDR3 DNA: TGTGCCAGCAGTTTTGTCCCCGGGACAGGAGTCTACGAGCAGTACTTC.

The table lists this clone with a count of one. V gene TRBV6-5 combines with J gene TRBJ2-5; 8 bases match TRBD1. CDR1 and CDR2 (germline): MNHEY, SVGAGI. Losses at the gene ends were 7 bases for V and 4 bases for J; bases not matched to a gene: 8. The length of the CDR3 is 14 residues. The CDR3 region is CASNSRQGSETQYF. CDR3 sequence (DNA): TGTGCCAGCAACTCCAGACAGGGGTCAGAGACCCAGTACTTC.

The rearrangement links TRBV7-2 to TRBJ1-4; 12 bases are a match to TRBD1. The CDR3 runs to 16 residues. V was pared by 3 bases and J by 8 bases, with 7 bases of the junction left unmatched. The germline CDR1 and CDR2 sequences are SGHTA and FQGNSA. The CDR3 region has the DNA TGTGCCAGCAGCTTCCGATTGGGACAGGGGGCGGAAAAACTGTTTTTT. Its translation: CASSFRLGQGAEKLFF.

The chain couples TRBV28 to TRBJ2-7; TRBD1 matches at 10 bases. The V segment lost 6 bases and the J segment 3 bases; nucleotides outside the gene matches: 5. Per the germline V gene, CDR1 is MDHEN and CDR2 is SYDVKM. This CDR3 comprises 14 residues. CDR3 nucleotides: TGTGCCAGCAGAACCGGGACAGGGGACTACGAGCAGTACTTC. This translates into CASRTGTGDYEQYF.

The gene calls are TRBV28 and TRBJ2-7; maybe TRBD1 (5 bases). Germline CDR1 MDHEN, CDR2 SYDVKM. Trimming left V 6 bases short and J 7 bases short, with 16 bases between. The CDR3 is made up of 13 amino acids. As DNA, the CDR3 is TGTGCCAGCAGCCCCCCCAGGGTTGGGGAGCAGTACTTC. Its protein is CASSPPRVGEQYF.

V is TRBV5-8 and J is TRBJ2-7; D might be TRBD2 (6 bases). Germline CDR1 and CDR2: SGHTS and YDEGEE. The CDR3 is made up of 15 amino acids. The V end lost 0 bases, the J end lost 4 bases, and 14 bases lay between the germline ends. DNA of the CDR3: TGTGCCAGCAGCTTGGCGGCGGGAAAAGGGTACGAGCAGTACTTC. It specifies CASSLAAGKGYEQYF.

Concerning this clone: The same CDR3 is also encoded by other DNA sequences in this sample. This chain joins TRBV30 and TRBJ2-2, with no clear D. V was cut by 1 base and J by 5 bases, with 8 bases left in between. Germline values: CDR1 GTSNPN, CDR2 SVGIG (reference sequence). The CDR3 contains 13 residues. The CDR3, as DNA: TGTGCCTGGAGTGGTCGAGGAACCGGGGAGCTGTTTTTT. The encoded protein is CAWSGRGTGELFF.

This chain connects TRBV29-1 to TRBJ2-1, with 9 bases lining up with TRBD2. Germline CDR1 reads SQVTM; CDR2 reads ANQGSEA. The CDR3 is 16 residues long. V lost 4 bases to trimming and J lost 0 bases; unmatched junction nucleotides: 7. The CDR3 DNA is TGCAGCGTTGCACCTAGCGGGGATAGCTCCTACAATGAGCAGTTCTTC. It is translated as CSVAPSGDSSYNEQFF.

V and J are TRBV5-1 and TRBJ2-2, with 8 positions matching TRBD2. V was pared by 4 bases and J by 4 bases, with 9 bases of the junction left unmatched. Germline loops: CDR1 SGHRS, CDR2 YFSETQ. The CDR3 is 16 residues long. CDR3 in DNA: TGCGCCAGCAGCGCGGCACTAGCGGCGTCCACCGGGGAGCTGTTTTTT. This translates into CASSAALAASTGELFF.